One and the same sample provided the 4 T cell receptor beta chains below, sequenced in a study of T cells in Graves' hyperthyroidism and ophthalmopathy. Amplification of TCR beta CDR3 regions was performed using RNA transcripts as template. The HTBI primer set drove a first-round RT-PCR of the TCR CDR3. Via MiXCR, TCRdb re-called the multiplex PCR reads, giving one row per CDR3 protein. The table records 600,000 or so distinct CDR3 sequences, approximately 44% of them present only once. Sequenced input: peripheral blood or thyroid tissue (not recorded which). The receptors come from a woman between 18 and 29 years old with Graves' hyperthyroidism.

The V call is TRBV2, the J call TRBJ1-2; D is perhaps TRBD1 (6 bases). V was pared by 8 bases and J by 4 bases, with 14 bases between. Looked up from germline, CDR1 is SNHLY and CDR2 is FYNNEI. The CDR3 covers 13 residues. DNA for the CDR3: TGTGCCAGCGAAGGAGGGGGACTCTATGGCTACACCTTC. Translation gives CASEGGGLYGYTF.

The rearrangement uses TRBV9 and TRBJ2-7; D gene unclear. From germline, CDR1 is SGDLS and CDR2 YYNGEE. Trimming left V 0 bases short and J 5 bases short, with 18 bases between. The CDR3 runs 16 residues. CDR3 bases: TGTGCCAGCAGCGTAGGCGGCGCAGCACTGGGAAACGAGCAGTACTTC. It is translated as CASSVGGAALGNEQYF.

This clonotype occurred many times. The V and J genes are TRBV2 and TRBJ2-5, with no clear D. CDR1 and CDR2 from the germline V gene are SNHLY and FYNNEI. The V end was cut by 7 bases, the J end by 0 bases, with 6 bases between. The CDR3 consists of 12 residues. The CDR3 DNA follows: TGTGCCAGCAACCCGTACCAAGAGACCCAGTACTTC. Protein product: CASNPYQETQYF.

V usage is TRBV20-1 and J usage is TRBJ1-5; 8 bases agree with TRBD1. Germline CDR1 and CDR2: DFQATT and SNEGSKA (reference sequence). The CDR3 extends over 14 amino acids. The V segment lost 5 bases and the J segment 6 bases; nucleotides outside the gene matches: 9. The CDR3 DNA follows: TGCAGTGCTCCTCCAGGGGGCGGAGGTCAGCCCCAGCATTTT. Translating gives CSAPPGGGGQPQHF.